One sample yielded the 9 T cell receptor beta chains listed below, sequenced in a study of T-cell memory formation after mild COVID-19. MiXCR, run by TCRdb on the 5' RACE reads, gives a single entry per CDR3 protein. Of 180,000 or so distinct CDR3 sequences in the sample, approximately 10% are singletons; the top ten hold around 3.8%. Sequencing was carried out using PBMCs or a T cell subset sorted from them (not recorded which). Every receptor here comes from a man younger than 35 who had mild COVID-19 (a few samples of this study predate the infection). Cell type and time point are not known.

CDR3 region: CASSYSNGRAAHF. In DNA, the CDR3 is TGTGCCAGCAGTTACTCGAATGGCAGGGCAGCGCATTTT. The V and J genes are TRBV6-2 or TRBV6-3 and TRBJ1-5; weak D call: TRBD1 (5 bases). The germline V gene has CDR1 MNHEY and CDR2 SVGEGT. The CDR3 covers 13 residues. Trimming left V 0 bases short and J 15 bases short, with 15 bases between.

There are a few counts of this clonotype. CDR3 protein: CAWQPGTGRTEAFF. In DNA form, the CDR3 reads TGTGCCTGGCAACCCGGGACAGGGAGGACTGAAGCTTTCTTT. This chain connects TRBV30 to TRBJ1-1; 9 positions agree with TRBD1. The trim removed 5 bases at V and 5 bases at J, leaving 9 bases unmatched. This CDR3 comprises 14 residues. Germline CDR1 is GTSNPN and CDR2 is SVGIG (reference sequence).

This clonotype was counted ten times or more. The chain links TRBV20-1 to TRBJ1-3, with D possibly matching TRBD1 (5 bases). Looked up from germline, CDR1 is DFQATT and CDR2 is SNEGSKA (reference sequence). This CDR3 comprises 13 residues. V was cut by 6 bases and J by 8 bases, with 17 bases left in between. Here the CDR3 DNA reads TGCAGTGCCTCCAAGGGCAGGGCTGACACCATATATTTT. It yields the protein CSASKGRADTIYF.

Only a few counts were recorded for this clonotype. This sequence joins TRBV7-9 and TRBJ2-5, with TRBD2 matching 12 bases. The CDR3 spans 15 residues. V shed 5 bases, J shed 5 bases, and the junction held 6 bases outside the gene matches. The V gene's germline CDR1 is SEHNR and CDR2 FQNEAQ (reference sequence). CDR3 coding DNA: TGTGCCAGCAGCCCTTGGACTAGCGGGGAGGAGACCCAGTACTTC. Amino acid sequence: CASSPWTSGEETQYF.

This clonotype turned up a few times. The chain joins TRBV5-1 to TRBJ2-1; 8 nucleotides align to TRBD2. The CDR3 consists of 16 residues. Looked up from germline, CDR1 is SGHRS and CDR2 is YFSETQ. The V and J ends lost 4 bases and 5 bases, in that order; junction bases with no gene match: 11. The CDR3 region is CASSPLIAGKNNEQFF. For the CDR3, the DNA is TGCGCCAGCAGCCCCCTAATAGCGGGGAAAAACAATGAGCAGTTCTTC. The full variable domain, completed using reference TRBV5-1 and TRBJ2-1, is KAGVTQTPRYLIKTRGQQVTLSCSPISGHRSVSWYQQTPGQGLQFLFEYFSETQRNKGNFPGRFSGRQFSNSRSEMNVSTLELGDSALYLCASSPLIAGKNNEQFFGPGTRLTVL.

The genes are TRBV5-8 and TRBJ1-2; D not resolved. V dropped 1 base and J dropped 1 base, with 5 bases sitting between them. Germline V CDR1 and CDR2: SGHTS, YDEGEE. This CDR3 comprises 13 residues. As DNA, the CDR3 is TGTGCCAGCAGCTTGTTAGTTAACTATGGCTACACCTTC. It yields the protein CASSLLVNYGYTF.

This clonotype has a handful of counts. CDR3 bases: TGTGCCAGCGGGTGGACAGTCGGCACCGGGGAGCTGTTTTTT. Translating it yields CASGWTVGTGELFF. The chain links TRBV27 to TRBJ2-2, with D possibly being TRBD1 (6 bases). Trimming removed 8 bases from V and 4 bases from J, with 14 bases in between. Germline-derived CDR1 and CDR2 are MNHEY and SMNVEV (reference sequence). This CDR3 is 14 amino acids long.

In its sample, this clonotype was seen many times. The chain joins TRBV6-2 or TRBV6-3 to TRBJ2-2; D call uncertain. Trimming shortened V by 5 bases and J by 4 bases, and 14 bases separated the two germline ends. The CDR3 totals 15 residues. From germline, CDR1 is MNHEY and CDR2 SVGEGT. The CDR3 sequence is CASSVLSYSTGELFF. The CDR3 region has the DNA TGTGCCAGCAGTGTACTAAGCTACTCCACCGGGGAGCTGTTTTTT.

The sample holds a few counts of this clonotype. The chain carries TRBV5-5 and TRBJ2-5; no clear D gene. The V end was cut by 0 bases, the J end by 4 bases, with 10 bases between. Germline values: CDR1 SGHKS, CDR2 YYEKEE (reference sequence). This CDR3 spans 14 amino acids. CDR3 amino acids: CASSLGAPIETQYF. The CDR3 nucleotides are TGTGCCAGCAGCTTGGGGGCTCCCATAGAGACCCAGTACTTC.